Listed below are T cell receptor beta chains from one sample, sequenced in a study of cytomegalovirus exposure and HLA in healthy donors. Generated by immunoSEQ multiplex PCR, the TCRdb table keeps only in-frame clones and is missing some. The sample shows roughly 150,000 clones, 82% of them seen only once. Sequenced input: PBMCs. The receptors come from a man aged 25 to 40 in good health and CMV-seropositive. Both conserved end residues are part of each CDR3. Fields, in order: J gene, V gene, clone size, D gene, CDR3 protein, CDR3 DNA. The D gene is left open where the match is weak. A clone size is listed for some rows: how often the clone was seen (once, few, many), or a class if it is expanded.

TRBJ1-2,TRBV7-2,NA,TRBD1,CASSLRYGQGNGYGYTF,TGTGCCAGCAGCCTGAGGTATGGACAGGGGAACGGCTATGGCTACACCTTC
TRBJ1-2,TRBV28,NA,NA,CASSIDRNYGYTF,TGTGCCAGCAGTATCGACAGGAACTATGGCTACACCTTC
TRBJ1-3,TRBV28,NA,TRBD1,CASSTAGQGGGNTIYF,TGTGCCAGCAGCACAGCCGGACAGGGTGGTGGAAACACCATATATTTT
TRBJ2-7,TRBV28,NA,NA,CASSLVVQGPYEQYF,TGTGCCAGCAGTTTGGTCGTCCAGGGCCCCTACGAGCAGTACTTC
TRBJ2-7,TRBV6-5,few,TRBD1,CASSSRQGTYEQYF,TGTGCCAGCAGTTCCCGACAGGGAACCTACGAGCAGTACTTC
TRBJ2-3,TRBV29-1,few,NA,CSVEASTDTQYF,TGCAGCGTTGAAGCTAGCACAGATACGCAGTATTTT
TRBJ1-4,TRBV19,once,NA,CASSERDRGSSEKLFF,TGTGCCAGTAGTGAAAGGGATCGGGGGAGTAGTGAAAAACTGTTTTTT
TRBJ2-3,TRBV5-1,NA,NA,CASTNTGNWGADTQYF,TGCGCCAGCACCAACACCGGGAATTGGGGTGCAGATACGCAGTATTTT
TRBJ1-3,TRBV6-5,NA,NA,CASSYEGVGGNTIYF,TGTGCCAGCAGTTACGAGGGGGTTGGTGGAAACACCATATATTTT
TRBJ1-2,TRBV19,NA,TRBD1,CASRPDRGNGYTF,TGTGCCAGTAGGCCGGACAGGGGCAATGGCTACACCTTC
TRBJ2-1,TRBV7-2,NA,TRBD2,CASSLEVAGGHEQFF,TGTGCCAGCAGCTTAGAGGTAGCGGGGGGACATGAGCAGTTCTTC
TRBJ2-7,TRBV4-2,NA,TRBD1,CASSHEQGQEGYEQYF,TGTGCCAGCAGCCACGAACAAGGACAGGAAGGATACGAGCAGTACTTC
TRBJ1-3,TRBV18,NA,NA,CASSSGNTIYF,TGTGCCAGCTCCAGTGGAAACACCATATATTTT
TRBJ1-2,TRBV28,NA,NA,CASRATGQKWGYTF,TGTGCCAGCAGAGCGACGGGACAAAAATGGGGCTACACCTTC
TRBJ1-2,TRBV5-6,once,NA,CASSGTTNYGYTF,TGTGCCAGCAGCGGGACAACTAACTATGGCTACACCTTC
TRBJ1-5,TRBV4-3,NA,NA,CASSQDLQGNQPQHF,TGCGCCAGCAGCCAAGATCTCCAGGGGAATCAGCCCCAGCATTTT
TRBJ2-5,TRBV5-1,NA,TRBD1,CASSSGQGRETQYF,TGCGCCAGCAGCTCTGGACAGGGTCGGGAGACCCAGTACTTC
TRBJ1-6,TRBV27,NA,TRBD1,CASRSRQGSSPLHF,TGTGCCAGCAGGTCGAGACAGGGTTCTTCACCCCTCCACTTT
TRBJ1-5,TRBV7-9,few,NA,CASTMDLQEAQHF,TGTGCCAGCACCATGGATCTGCAGGAGGCCCAGCATTTT
TRBJ2-2,TRBV27,once,NA,CASTLLGGGANTGELFF,TGTGCCAGCACCCTATTGGGCGGAGGAGCGAACACCGGGGAGCTGTTTTTT
TRBJ1-2,TRBV20-1,NA,NA,CSAIGGGGYTF,TGCAGTGCTATCGGGGGTGGCGGCTACACCTTC
TRBJ2-3,TRBV19,NA,NA,CASSPRGKDTQYF,TGTGCCAGTAGCCCCCGAGGAAAAGATACGCAGTATTTT
TRBJ2-7,TRBV5-1,NA,TRBD1,CASSPRTGAYEQYF,TGCGCCAGCAGCCCTAGGACAGGGGCCTACGAGCAGTACTTC
TRBJ2-5,TRBV9,NA,NA,CASSVASGRGWQETQYF,TGTGCCAGCAGCGTAGCCTCGGGCAGGGGTTGGCAAGAGACCCAGTACTTC
TRBJ1-5,TRBV4-1,once,NA,CASSQHQVDSNQPQHF,TGCGCCAGCAGCCAACACCAGGTTGATAGCAATCAGCCCCAGCATTTT
TRBJ1-1,TRBV6-6,NA,NA,CASSYNRGGTEAFF,TGTGCCAGCAGTTATAATAGGGGCGGCACTGAAGCTTTCTTT
TRBJ1-2,TRBV5-4,NA,NA,CASSLVGEGYTF,TGTGCCAGCAGCTTGGTGGGAGAGGGCTACACCTTC
TRBJ2-3,TRBV7-2,NA,NA,CASSPGPDTQYF,TGTGCCAGCAGCCCAGGGCCAGATACGCAGTATTTT
TRBJ1-1,TRBV2,NA,TRBD1,CATYRDRGIWSTEAFF,TGTGCCACCTACCGGGACAGGGGGATTTGGAGCACTGAAGCTTTCTTT
TRBJ1-6,TRBV28,NA,NA,CASSLTWSNSPLHF,TGTGCCAGCAGTTTAACCTGGAGTAATTCACCCCTCCACTTT
TRBJ2-7,TRBV27,NA,NA,CASSLSNGAYEQYF,TGTGCCAGCAGTTTATCTAACGGAGCCTACGAGCAATACTTC
TRBJ1-6,TRBV2,NA,NA,CASRREGTGGSPLHF,TGTGCCAGCCGCCGAGAGGGCACCGGGGGTTCACCCCTCCACTTT
TRBJ1-2,TRBV10-3,NA,TRBD1,CAISAQGVDYGYTF,TGTGCCATCAGTGCACAGGGGGTAGATTATGGCTACACCTTC
TRBJ2-7,TRBV6-1,NA,TRBD1,CASSERTGWGEQYF,TGTGCCAGCAGTGAGCGGACAGGGTGGGGCGAGCAGTACTTC
TRBJ1-2,TRBV28,NA,NA,CASSFRGVVNYGYTF,TGTGCCAGCAGTTTTCGGGGGGTCGTTAACTATGGCTACACCTTC
TRBJ2-5,TRBV29-1,few,NA,CSVTSRFDQETQYF,TGCAGCGTTACTTCACGGTTTGACCAAGAGACCCAGTACTTC
TRBJ2-1,TRBV4-1,few,NA,CASSPRDTYNEQFF,TGCGCCAGCAGCCCCCGGGACACCTACAATGAGCAGTTCTTC
TRBJ2-3,TRBV5-6,NA,NA,CASSLSSDTQYF,TGTGCCAGCAGCTTGTCTTCAGATACGCAGTATTTT
TRBJ2-1,TRBV4-3,NA,TRBD2,CASSQEGLAGGVYNEQFF,TGCGCCAGCAGCCAAGAGGGACTAGCGGGGGGCGTCTACAATGAGCAGTTCTTC
TRBJ2-3,TRBV6-5,few,TRBD2,CASRGTSGSSDTQYF,TGTGCCAGCAGGGGGACTAGCGGTTCCTCGGATACGCAGTATTTT
TRBJ2-1,TRBV28,NA,TRBD2,CASRSAGVVYNEQFF,TGTGCCAGCAGGTCCGCGGGAGTGGTCTACAATGAGCAGTTCTTC
TRBJ1-6,TRBV28,NA,TRBD1,CASSGPGQGNSPLHF,TGTGCCAGCAGTGGACCGGGACAGGGAAATTCACCCCTCCACTTT
TRBJ1-1,TRBV10-3,NA,NA,CAISEFTTVYEHEAFF,TGTGCCATCAGTGAGTTTACAACAGTCTATGAACATGAAGCTTTCTTT
TRBJ2-4,TRBV25-1,NA,NA,CASSPSELAKNSQYF,TGTGCCAGCAGTCCCAGTGAACTAGCCAAAAACAGTCAGTACTTC
TRBJ2-2,TRBV11-1,NA,NA,CASSATSYTGELFF,TGTGCCAGCAGCGCTACTTCTTACACCGGGGAGCTGTTTTTT
TRBJ2-2,TRBV5-6,few,NA,CASSTILVANTGELFF,TGTGCCAGCAGCACAATACTAGTAGCCAACACCGGGGAGCTGTTTTTT
TRBJ2-1,TRBV5-6,NA,NA,CASSPTGLNEQFF,TGTGCCAGCAGCCCGACAGGTTTAAATGAGCAGTTCTTC
TRBJ2-1,TRBV5-8,NA,NA,CASRPQMGGLWYSYNEQFF,TGTGCCAGCAGACCGCAGATGGGGGGACTTTGGTACTCCTACAATGAGCAGTTCTTC
TRBJ2-7,TRBV27,few,TRBD2,CASSQNRIRLAGGHEQYF,TGTGCCAGCAGCCAAAACCGAATACGACTAGCGGGAGGCCACGAGCAGTACTTC
TRBJ2-5,TRBV2,once,NA,CASSELNIRQETQYF,TGTGCCAGCAGTGAACTGAACATCCGCCAAGAGACCCAGTACTTC